Below, one TCR beta chain is given with its context. This clonotype appeared a few times. Its recognized antigen is unknown. It has no much larger one-base neighbor in the sample; base qualities were not kept. The sample originates from a study of identical twins (dated by TCRdb to 2016 to 2018). Turning to the overall study: TCR alpha and beta repertoires from monozygotic twins, unrelated adults of various ages and cord blood were deep-sequenced to test whether fetal clonotypes persist. To rule out contamination, replicate twin experiments were performed at different times with different library preparation protocols.

Only healthy Caucasian donors were included. Three pairs of female monozygotic twins, all aged about 18 to 29 years, made up the twin cohort. Positive isolation kits from Invitrogen were used to isolate CD4+ and CD8+ T cell populations. Preparation of the library involved 5' RACE. This sample was sequenced with an Illumina HiSeq 2000. A universal primer binding site was introduced by template switching, and a unique molecular identifier was present in the final cDNA, enabling accurate counting of TCR cDNA molecules. Specific primers in the conserved constant-segment region were used to synthesize first-strand cDNA for the TCR alpha and beta chains. Each cDNA library was double barcoded, with a SMART-Mk sample barcode plus Illumina barcodes, to control for contamination. TruSeq adapter sequences and Illumina sample barcodes were added in two successive PCR steps. The Illumina HiSeq platform was used with custom primers to sequence TCR alpha and beta cDNA libraries. As for the authors' bioinformatics: Raw reads were processed with MiGEC to extract unique molecular identifiers, and MiXCR was used to determine CDR3 positions. For each individual, recombination models were inferred using an EM algorithm with the repgenHMM and IGoR tools. The analysis of shared clonotypes was done with the tcR package in R, with sharing normalized by the product of cloneset sizes. Out-of-frame nonproductive sequences were analyzed to study raw recombination free of thymic and clonal selection effects. Using fastp at Q25 and MiXCR, TCRdb reprocessed the public reads and kept productive beta chains. Under each unique CDR3 protein, matching rows form one entry showing the most common genes and DNA. The authors' filters were not applied to this entry. In this sample the table shows hundreds of thousands of distinct CDR3 sequences, 7.5% of which occur a single time. Together, the top ten hold more than 5% of the sample.

Its CDR3 holds 13 amino acids, cysteine through phenylalanine. Here the CDR3 DNA is all that survives: 39 bases in frame from base 1. The germline V gene encodes CDR1 SGHTA and CDR2 FQGNSA. V is cut by 0 bases and J by 3 bases, and the space between the germline ends is 5 bases. General conclusions and limits of the study: A weaker excess of twin sharing was found in beta out-of-frame sequences because the signal-to-noise ratio was lowered by fewer shared sequences. In monozygotic twins, recombination models systematically underestimated out-of-frame TCR alpha sharing, but the models matched the sharing seen between unrelated individuals. Compared with coincidental sharing between unrelated individuals, out-of-frame TCR alpha sequences shared between twins had an excess of sequences with low generation probability. Because the same donors could not be followed over many years, conclusions were based on cross-sectional statistical analysis. Fewer insertions were carried by abundant cord blood beta clonotypes, a similar but weaker trend appeared in young adult naive repertoires, and no such trend appeared in memory repertoires. Zero-insertion analyses could be partly confounded by invariant T cells such as MAIT and iNKT, although diverse VJ usage argued against such confounding for most clonotypes.

This same sample was also taken into another study, of yellow fever vaccine responses in identical twins. From that second study: The authors reported that the T cell response to vaccination in identical twins appeared partly convergent and partly personalized. In identical twins, the study followed T cell clones that responded to the vaccine with precision.

Rearrangement joined TRBV7-2 to TRBJ1-1, with no confidently assigned D gene. This receptor was taken from a woman aged 18-29 years in good health. The specimen sequenced was CD8+ T cells sorted from blood. The nucleotide sequence is TGTGCCAGCAGCTTAGCGTCCTACACTGAAGCTTTCTTT. This yields the protein CASSLASYTEAFF.